These T cell receptor beta chains were read from a single sample in a study of T cell repertoires in cytomegalovirus infection. TCRdb redid the calling of the reads with MiXCR, one entry per CDR3 protein. This table has about 490,000 distinct CDR3 sequences, about 26% appearing once. Material for sequencing was PBMCs. Receptors were obtained from a human donor in good health (CMV status not recorded). Some clones in this sample may be carry-over from other donors' samples. The CDR3 runs from the conserved cysteine through the conserved F or W. The D gene is left open where the match is weak. The listing skips clone size in some rows; elsewhere it reads once, few, many or a size class.

abundance	v_gene	d_gene	j_gene	CDR3aa	CDR3nt
NA	TRBV12-3/TRBV12-4	NA	TRBJ1-3	CASSLSGKPGNTIYF	TGTGCCAGCAGTTTATCGGGGAAACCTGGAAACACCATATATTTT
many	TRBV7-2	NA	TRBJ2-3	CASSQRYRPDTQYF	TGTGCCAGCAGCCAAAGGTACAGACCAGATACGCAGTATTTT
few	TRBV7-2	TRBD1	TRBJ1-5	CASRTTGTGQPQHF	TGTGCCAGCAGAACAACCGGGACAGGACAGCCCCAGCATTTT
few	TRBV25-1	NA	TRBJ1-1	CASSEEGGRTEAFF	TGTGCCAGCAGTGAAGAGGGCGGTCGGACTGAAGCTTTCTTT
few	TRBV28	NA	TRBJ2-1	CASGPGDAYNEQFF	TGTGCCAGCGGGCCGGGGGACGCCTACAATGAGCAGTTCTTC
NA	TRBV5-4	TRBD1	TRBJ2-1	CASSRSSQGINEQFF	TGTGCCAGCAGCCGCTCGTCACAGGGGATCAATGAGCAGTTCTTC
NA	TRBV20-1	TRBD2	TRBJ2-2	CSARPFTSGMPELFF	TGCAGTGCTAGGCCCTTTACTAGCGGTATGCCGGAGCTGTTTTTT
few	TRBV10-3	NA	TRBJ1-2	CAISDQTVYGYTF	TGTGCCATCAGTGACCAGACAGTCTATGGCTACACCTTC
NA	TRBV7-2	TRBD2	TRBJ2-2	CASSLGVLAGVSGELFF	TGTGCCAGCAGCTTAGGGGTCCTAGCGGGAGTCTCCGGGGAGCTGTTTTTT
NA	TRBV25-1	NA	TRBJ2-5	CASSPPPLGAVETQYF	TGTGCCAGCAGTCCACCCCCCCTGGGCGCTGTGGAGACCCAGTACTTC
NA	TRBV20-1	NA	TRBJ2-2	CSARDPTGELFF	TGCAGTGCTAGAGACCCCACCGGGGAGCTGTTTTTT
NA	TRBV4-1	NA	TRBJ2-5	CASSHLGSYQETQYF	TGCGCCAGCAGCCATCTGGGGTCCTACCAAGAGACCCAGTACTTC
few	TRBV20-1	NA	TRBJ1-1	CSARDELWNTEAFF	TGCAGTGCTAGAGATGAACTTTGGAACACTGAAGCTTTCTTT
few	TRBV4-1	NA	TRBJ2-5	CASSRQEETQYF	TGCGCCAGCAGCCGCCAGGAGGAGACCCAGTACTTC
many	TRBV3-1	TRBD2	TRBJ2-4	CASSQDFLAGSAKNIQYF	TGTGCCAGCAGCCAAGATTTCCTAGCGGGTTCTGCCAAAAACATTCAGTACTTC